Following are 20 T cell receptor beta chains from one sample sequenced in a study of CD8 T cells in Susac syndrome. The RNA, roughly 0.45 to 1 ug, was put through reverse transcription using random hexamers. TCRdb analysed the immunoSEQ multiplex PCR reads with MiXCR anew, one entry per CDR3 protein. The sample shows 160,000 or so distinct CDR3 sequences, roughly 94% of them seen only once. The sample was CD4+ T cells from PBMCs. All receptors derive from a human donor with multiple sclerosis.

This chain connects TRBV20-1 to TRBJ2-7; D is unresolved. V was shortened by 1 base and J by 6 bases, with 4 bases between the two germline ends. This CDR3 spans 10 amino acids. Germline CDR1 and CDR2: DFQATT and SNEGSKA (reference sequence). The CDR3 loop is CSARGGEQYF. CDR3 nucleotides: TGCAGTGCTAGAGGGGGCGAGCAGTACTTC.

A word on this clonotype: One end of the junction fails to match germline, which may point to a read error. J is TRBJ1-2 and V is TRBV29-1; D is perhaps TRBD1 (5 bases). Germline V gene sequence: CDR1 SQVTM, CDR2 ANQGSEA. CDR3 size: 13 residues. The CDR3 loop reads CSAASGPSVFNAF. The CDR3 region has the DNA TGCAGCGCGGCATCGGGGCCTTCGGTCTTCAACGCCTTC.

The CDR3 is CASSPPRTLRHGYTF. The DNA of the CDR3 is TGTGCCAGCAGCCCTCCTCGGACGCTCCGGCATGGCTACACCTTC. The chain combines TRBV28 with TRBJ1-2; D is unclear. The CDR3 length is 15 residues. Trimming took off 6 bases at V and 6 bases at J, with 20 bases between the two ends. CDR1 is MDHEN, CDR2 SYDVKM, per germline.

The V and J genes are TRBV4-2 and TRBJ1-2; the match to TRBD1 covers 8 bases. V shed 0 bases and J 4 bases; nucleotides not matched to a gene: 4. CDR3 length: 15 amino acids. The germline V gene has CDR1 LGHNA and CDR2 YNFKEQ. The CDR3 DNA sequence: TGTGCCAGCAGCCAAGAGGGGACAGGCTTCTATGGCTACACCTTC. This gives the protein CASSQEGTGFYGYTF.

The chain joins TRBV12-5 to TRBJ1-2; 10 bases map to TRBD1. V dropped 1 base and J dropped 5; count of bases not matched to a gene: 7. Germline values: CDR1 LGHNT, CDR2 FRNRAP. The CDR3 has 16 amino acids. The CDR3 sequence is CASGLGQGALGYGYTF. The CDR3, as DNA: TGTGCTAGTGGTTTGGGACAGGGGGCGTTAGGGTATGGCTACACCTTC.

Concerning this clonotype itself: A junction boundary mismatches the germline segment, possibly from a read error. The chain joins TRBV5-1 to TRBJ2-3; D not certain. The CDR3 is 15 residues long. Germline V gene lookup returns CDR1 SGHRS and CDR2 YFSETQ. CDR3 nucleotides: TGCGCCAGCAGCTTGGGAGGAGCCCACACAGATACGCAGTTTTTT. Translating it yields CASSLGGAHTDTQFF.

The chain has TRBV12-3 or TRBV12-4 and TRBJ2-1; D may be TRBD2 (5 bases). V lost 6 bases and J lost 5, with 8 bases in between. The CDR3 is 12 residues long. The CDR3 region has the DNA TGTGCCAGCAGACTACTAGACAATGAGCAGTTCTTC. It encodes CASRLLDNEQFF.

In the case of this clonotype: At one end, the junction sequence differs from germline, possibly due to a read error. The chain links TRBV3-1 to TRBJ1-5; D unresolved. From germline, CDR1 is LGHDT and CDR2 YNNKEL (reference sequence). The CDR3 has 13 residues. DNA of the CDR3: TGTGCCAGCAGCAAAGACCTTAACCGGCCCCAGCATTTT. Translated: CASSKDLNRPQHF.

This clonotype occurred once. The gene calls are TRBV28 and TRBJ2-5; 10 bases are a match to TRBD1. The CDR3 contains 13 residues. Looked up from germline, CDR1 is MDHEN and CDR2 is SYDVKM. Trimming at V came to 3 bases and at J to 8 bases, leaving 3 bases not matched to a gene. The CDR3 loop is CASSLRQGATQYF. The DNA of the CDR3 is TGTGCCAGCAGTTTGCGACAGGGGGCTACCCAGTACTTC. Complete variable domain (other parts from reference TRBV28 and TRBJ2-5): DVKVTQSSRYLVKRTGEKVFLECVQDMDHENMFWYRQDPGLGLRLIYFSYDVKMKEKGDIPEGYSVSREKKERFSLILESASTNQTSMYLCASSLRQGATQYFGPGTRLLVL.

V gene TRBV24-1 combines with J gene TRBJ1-2; no clear D. Between the trimmed V and J ends, which lost 0 bases and 8 bases, there was a span of 3 bases. Germline assignment: CDR1 KGHDR and CDR2 SFDVKD. The CDR3 length is 11 residues. The CDR3 loop is CATSDLRGYTF. The CDR3, as DNA: TGTGCCACCAGTGATTTGAGGGGCTACACCTTC.

The chain joins TRBV12-3 or TRBV12-4 to TRBJ2-7; the D gene is possibly TRBD1 (6 bases). V was cut by 7 bases and J by 5 bases, with 9 bases left in between. The CDR3 length is 11 residues. CDR3 sequence: CASTQGDEQYF. In nucleotides, the CDR3 is TGTGCCAGCACACAGGGCGACGAGCAGTACTTC.

V usage is TRBV30 and J usage is TRBJ1-2; D is ambiguous. Per the germline V gene, CDR1 is GTSNPN and CDR2 is SVGIG (reference sequence). Deletions cut 5 bases from V and 3 bases from J, with 13 bases between. The CDR3 covers 13 residues. The CDR3 DNA follows: TGTGCCTGGTCCGGCTTGGTGTACTATGGCTACACCTTC. This codes for CAWSGLVYYGYTF.

This sequence joins TRBV6-6 and TRBJ2-7, with 8 bases aligning to TRBD1. The germline CDR1 and CDR2 sequences are MNHNY and SVGAGI (reference sequence). V lost 5 bases and J lost 4; bases outside the gene matches: 7. The CDR3 runs to 14 residues. This chain's CDR3 is CASSRGTGPYEQYF. The CDR3 DNA is TGTGCCAGCAGTCGGGGGACAGGCCCTTACGAGCAGTACTTC.

Only one count was recorded for this clonotype. The chain uses TRBV28 and TRBJ1-1, with a possible D match to TRBD1 (6 bases). The CDR3 extends over 14 amino acids. CDR1 MDHEN and CDR2 SYDVKM come from the germline V gene. Trimming pared 5 bases from V and 7 bases from J, leaving 17 bases between. The CDR3, as DNA: TGTGCCAGCAGTGACAGGAGCAGGGTGATTGAAGCTTTCTTT. Residues: CASSDRSRVIEAFF.

The gene calls are TRBV23-1 and TRBJ2-7; D is possibly TRBD1 (6 bases). TRBV23-1 carries the ORF label, with uncertain function. Trimming left V 8 bases short and J 3 bases short, with 20 bases between. The CDR3 runs 15 residues. The CDR3 here is CASATVQGLIYEQYF. The CDR3 DNA sequence: TGCGCCAGCGCTACCGTTCAGGGGCTGATCTACGAGCAGTACTTC.

The chain carries TRBV30 and TRBJ1-4; maybe TRBD1 (5 bases). Germline lookup yields CDR1 GTSNPN and CDR2 SVGIG (reference sequence). The CDR3 runs to 14 residues. Trimming shortened V by 4 bases and J by 3 bases, and 12 bases separated the two germline ends. DNA of the CDR3: TGTGCCTGGATCGCCAGAGGGGCTAATGAAAAACTGTTTTTT. Encoded protein: CAWIARGANEKLFF.

The rearrangement joins TRBV5-1 to TRBJ2-7; possible D gene TRBD1, 6 bases. Trimming took 4 bases from V and 6 from J, leaving 14 bases between them. The germline CDR1 and CDR2 sequences are SGHRS and YFSETQ. The CDR3 contains 13 residues. The CDR3 sequence: CASSPRTDTEQYF. CDR3 DNA: TGCGCCAGCAGCCCACGGACAGATACCGAGCAGTACTTC.

The rearrangement links TRBV3-1 to TRBJ2-5; perhaps TRBD1 as D (5 bases). V was clipped by 4 bases and J by 10 bases, with 19 bases between them. Germline CDR1 LGHDT, CDR2 YNNKEL (reference sequence). There are 14 residues in the CDR3. Here the CDR3 reads CASSRRIEPGLQYF. CDR3 nucleotides: TGTGCCAGCAGCCGCCGGATAGAGCCAGGGCTCCAGTACTTC.

This clonotype was counted a single time. The gene calls are TRBV7-2 and TRBJ2-1; TRBD2 might be the D (6 bases). The V end lost 3 bases, the J end lost 14 bases, and 14 bases lay between the germline ends. Germline V gives CDR1 SGHTA, CDR2 FQGNSA. The CDR3 is 12 amino acids. The CDR3 sequence: CASSFNRLGEFF. DNA of the CDR3: TGTGCCAGCAGCTTCAACAGACTAGGGGAGTTCTTC.

The chain has TRBV20-1 and TRBJ2-2; 10 nucleotides align to TRBD2. Losses at the gene ends were 1 base for V and 1 base for J; bases not matched to a gene: 0. The germline V gene encodes CDR1 DFQATT and CDR2 SNEGSKA (reference sequence). The length of the CDR3 is 15 residues. For the CDR3, the DNA is TGCAGTGCTAGAGGGACTAGCGGGAACACCGGGGAGCTGTTTTTT. Its translation is CSARGTSGNTGELFF.